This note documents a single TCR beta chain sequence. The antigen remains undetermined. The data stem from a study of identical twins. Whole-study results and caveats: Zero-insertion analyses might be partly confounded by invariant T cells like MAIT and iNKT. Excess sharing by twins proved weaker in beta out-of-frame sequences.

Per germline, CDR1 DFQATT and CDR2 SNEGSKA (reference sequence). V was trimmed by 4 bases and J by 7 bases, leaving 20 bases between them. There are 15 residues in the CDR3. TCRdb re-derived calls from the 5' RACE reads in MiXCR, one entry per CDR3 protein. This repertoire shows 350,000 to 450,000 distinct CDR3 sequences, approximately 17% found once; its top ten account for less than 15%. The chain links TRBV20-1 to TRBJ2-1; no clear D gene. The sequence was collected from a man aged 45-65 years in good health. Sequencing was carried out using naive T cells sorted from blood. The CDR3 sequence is CSANPLLRAKNEQFF. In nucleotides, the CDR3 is TGCAGTGCTAACCCCCTTCTCCGCGCAAAGAATGAGCAGTTCTTC.